A single sample gave rise to the 22 T cell receptor beta chains below, sequenced in a study of human T cells and chemical hapten exposure. TCRdb passed the RACE reads through MiXCR, listing each CDR3 protein once. The repertoire holds around 75,000 distinct CDR3 sequences, with 10% to 15% as singletons. Time point meaning: patch test 1, 2 weeks after DPC sensitization. Treatment: therapeutic diphenylcyclopropenone sensitization with weekly scalp DPC. This sample comprised whole blood, obtained in connection with sensitization to the hapten diphenylcyclopropenone (DPC). Receptor source: a woman aged 55 to 70 with alopecia areata. Some clones in this sample may be carry-over from other donors' samples.

This clonotype appeared many times. The chain has TRBV12-3 or TRBV12-4 and TRBJ2-7; the D is unclear. V shed 2 bases and J shed 6 bases, with 14 bases lying between them. The CDR3 totals 14 residues. CDR3 loop: CASSLIGQNLEQYF. The CDR3 region has the DNA TGTGCCAGCAGTTTAATCGGGCAGAACCTCGAGCAGTACTTC.

At least ten counts were recorded for this clonotype. The chain couples TRBV6-6 to TRBJ2-1, with TRBD2 as a possible D gene (5 bases). Trimming left V 3 bases short and J 7 bases short, with 10 bases between. The CDR3 totals 13 residues. Germline lookup yields CDR1 MNHNY and CDR2 SVGAGI (reference sequence). The CDR3 region is CASSYGSGNEQFF. CDR3 coding DNA: TGTGCCAGCAGTTATGGGTCGGGAAATGAGCAGTTCTTC.

This clonotype has a handful of counts. CDR3 nucleotides: TGCGCCAGCAGTGAGGGACAGGCCATCACAGATACGCAGTATTTT. Translated, it gives CASSEGQAITDTQYF. V gene TRBV10-1 combines with J gene TRBJ2-3, with 7 bases fitting TRBD1. Germline loops: CDR1 WNHNN, CDR2 SYGVQD (reference sequence). V trimming: 2 bases; J trimming: 2 bases; junction bases outside the gene matches: 4. The CDR3 extends over 15 amino acids.

The chain has TRBV3-1 and TRBJ2-1, with 9 bases lining up with TRBD1. Germline loops: CDR1 LGHDT, CDR2 YNNKEL (reference sequence). V dropped 5 bases and J dropped 7; count of bases not matched to a gene: 9. The CDR3 is 15 residues long. The CDR3 protein is CASSNRQGVRNEQFF. CDR3 nucleotide sequence: TGTGCCAGCAGCAATAGACAGGGGGTACGGAATGAGCAGTTCTTC.

The chain uses TRBV3-1 and TRBJ2-3, with 9 bases identical to TRBD2. V lost 4 bases, J lost 7 bases, and 9 bases stayed unmatched. Per the germline V gene, CDR1 is LGHDT and CDR2 is YNNKEL (reference sequence). CDR3 length equals 15 residues. CDR3 protein: CASSRSGGPQNTQYF. The CDR3 DNA reads as TGTGCCAGCAGCCGAAGCGGGGGGCCGCAGAATACGCAGTATTTT.

This clonotype was counted only a few times. The chain joins TRBV30 to TRBJ2-7; the D gene is possibly TRBD1 (6 bases). The CDR3 extends over 17 amino acids. CDR1 and CDR2 from the germline V gene are GTSNPN and SVGIG (reference sequence). Trimming removed 3 bases at V and 0 bases at J, with 21 bases between. CDR3 bases: TGTGCCTGGAGCCTTACCGTTCCTGGACAGAACTCCTACGAGCAGTACTTC. Amino acid sequence: CAWSLTVPGQNSYEQYF. The full variable domain, rest sourced from reference TRBV30 and TRBJ2-7, is SQTIHQWPATLVQPVGSPLSLECTVEGTSNPNLYWYRQAAGRGLQLLFYSVGIGQISSEVPQNLSASRPQDRQFILSSKKLLLSDSGFYLCAWSLTVPGQNSYEQYFGPGTRLTVT.

The genes are TRBV7-2 and TRBJ2-5; a weak D match, TRBD1 (6 bases). Per the germline V gene, CDR1 is SGHTA and CDR2 is FQGNSA. Trimming left V 5 bases short and J 2 bases short, with 12 bases between. The CDR3 totals 14 residues. CDR3 coding DNA: TGTGCCAGCAGCCGGGACACCATTCAAGAGACCCAGTACTTC. Protein: CASSRDTIQETQYF.

This clonotype came up a few times. The chain is built from TRBV19 and TRBJ1-5; D remains ambiguous. The CDR3 is made up of 13 amino acids. The germline V and J ends were trimmed by 11 bases and 4 bases, with 15 bases remaining between them. The germline V gene encodes CDR1 LNHDA and CDR2 SQIVND (reference sequence). This CDR3 is CASGHMVNQPQHF. The CDR3 DNA reads as TGTGCCTCGGGTCACATGGTTAATCAGCCCCAGCATTTT. The full variable domain, in which reference TRBV19 and TRBJ1-5 provide the parts outside the CDR3, is DGGITQSPKYLFRKEGQNVTLSCEQNLNHDAMYWYRQDPGQGLRLIYYSQIVNDFQKGDIAEGYSVSREKKESFPLTVTSAQKNPTAFYLCASGHMVNQPQHFGDGTRLSIL.

In its sample, this clonotype was seen a few times. CDR3 amino acids: CASTWGGSRTDTQYF. The CDR3 region has the DNA TGTGCCAGCACCTGGGGAGGGAGCCGCACAGATACGCAGTATTTT. This sequence joins TRBV12-3 or TRBV12-4 and TRBJ2-3; the match to TRBD2 covers 7 bases. The V and J ends lost 7 bases and 1 base, in that order; junction bases with no gene match: 8. CDR3 length: 15 amino acids.

The chain employs TRBV10-3 and TRBJ1-1; a weak D match, TRBD1 (6 bases). Germline V CDR1 and CDR2: ENHRY, SYGVKD. Trimming took 7 bases from V and 3 from J, leaving 12 bases between them. The CDR3 is 13 residues long. Written as DNA, the CDR3 is TGTGCCATCACCCGGGGGGCTGACACTGAAGCTTTCTTT. Amino acids: CAITRGADTEAFF.

Many counts were recorded for this clonotype. This rearrangement joins TRBV30 to TRBJ2-7; 7 bases are a match to TRBD1. Unmatched junction bases numbered 1, after V lost 6 bases and J lost 2 bases. The germline V gene has CDR1 GTSNPN and CDR2 SVGIG (reference sequence). This CDR3 contains 11 residues. In DNA, the CDR3 is TGTGCCTGCGGGACAGCCTACGAGCAGTACTTC. Amino acid sequence: CACGTAYEQYF.

This clonotype was observed at least ten times. The chain links TRBV23-1 to TRBJ1-5, with D unresolved. TRBV23-1 is an ORF; its function is uncertain. Trimming cost V 1 base and J 6 bases, with 25 bases left between them. This CDR3 comprises 19 residues. The CDR3 region has the DNA TGCGCCAGCAGTCAATTGAGTTCCCCCAGTAGGGCAAGGAGTCAGCCCCAGCATTTT. Protein product: CASSQLSSPSRARSQPQHF.

In this sample, this clonotype turned up many times. V gene TRBV12-3 or TRBV12-4 combines with J gene TRBJ2-1, with 7 bases lining up with TRBD2. The CDR3 length is 16 residues. Trimming took 2 bases from V and 3 from J; bases not matched to a gene: 7. The DNA of the CDR3 is TGTGCCAGCAGTTTACCCGCGACTAGCTTCTACAATGAGCAGTTCTTC. Translation: CASSLPATSFYNEQFF.

The V call is TRBV7-9, the J call TRBJ1-6, with TRBD1 as a possible D gene (6 bases). CDR3 length equals 13 residues. Germline CDR1 reads SEHNR; CDR2 reads FQNEAQ (reference sequence). The ends were cut back, 5 bases at V and 7 bases at J, with 9 bases in the middle. CDR3 coding DNA: TGTGCCAGCAGCCCAGGGGCCAATTCACCCCTCCACTTT. Its translation is CASSPGANSPLHF.

The gene calls are TRBV9 and TRBJ2-5; D is unclear. The CDR3 has 12 residues. Germline CDR1 and CDR2: SGDLS and YYNGEE. The V end lost 0 bases, the J end lost 5 bases, and 5 bases lay between the germline ends. The CDR3 bases are TGTGCCAGCAGCGTAGGGAGTGAGACCCAGTACTTC. Amino acid sequence: CASSVGSETQYF.

This clonotype showed up many times. The J gene is TRBJ1-3, the V gene TRBV9; possible D gene TRBD1, 5 bases. Trimming pared 0 bases from V and 4 bases from J, leaving 11 bases between. CDR3 length: 15 residues. Germline V CDR1 and CDR2: SGDLS, YYNGEE. The CDR3 loop reads CASSVGRGAGNTIYF. CDR3 in DNA: TGTGCCAGCAGCGTAGGACGCGGGGCAGGAAACACCATATATTTT.

This clonotype was counted ten times or more. J is TRBJ1-1 and V is TRBV11-2; 7 nucleotides match TRBD1. The CDR3 totals 15 residues. Per germline, CDR1 SGHAT and CDR2 FQNNGV. J was trimmed by 0 bases and V by 4 bases; bases with no gene match: 5. Written as DNA, the CDR3 is TGTGCCAGCAGCTCCGGGACAGCAATGAACACTGAAGCTTTCTTT. Protein sequence: CASSSGTAMNTEAFF. The variable domain in full, with the rest retrieved from reference TRBV11-2 and TRBJ1-1, is EAGVAQSPRYKIIEKRQSVAFWCNPISGHATLYWYQQILGQGPKLLIQFQNNGVVDDSQLPKDRFSAERLKGVDSTLKIQPAKLEDSAVYLCASSSGTAMNTEAFFGQGTRLTVV.

The chain recombines TRBV16 with TRBJ1-5; possible D gene TRBD1, 5 bases. Germline CDR1 and CDR2: KGHSY and FQNENV. The CDR3 covers 15 residues. V was trimmed by 0 bases and J by 4 bases, leaving 10 bases between them. CDR3 in DNA: TGTGCCAGCAGCCAATCCCTCCAGGGTAATCAGCCCCAGCATTTT. Its protein is CASSQSLQGNQPQHF. Full variable domain (outside the CDR3, taken from reference TRBV16 and TRBJ1-5): GEEVAQTPKHLVRGEGQKAKLYCAPIKGHSYVFWYQQVLKNEFKFLISFQNENVFDETGMPKERFSAKCLPNSPCSLEIQATKLEDSAVYFCASSQSLQGNQPQHFGDGTRLSIL.

This clonotype was picked up many times. The genes are TRBV11-2 and TRBJ2-7, with D perhaps given as TRBD1 or TRBD2 (5 bases each). V was shortened by 1 base and J by 7 bases, with 17 bases between the two germline ends. The germline V gene encodes CDR1 SGHAT and CDR2 FQNNGV. The CDR3 is 15 residues long. The DNA for the CDR3 is TGTGCCAGCAGCTTAGGCTCAGGGACCCAGTGGGAGCAGTACTTC. This translates into CASSLGSGTQWEQYF.

About this clonotype: A much larger clonotype is one base distant, so this may be a read error. The chain couples TRBV2 to TRBJ2-1; the D is unclear. The CDR3 has 11 residues. Per germline, CDR1 SNHLY and CDR2 FYNNEI. The CDR3 nucleotides read TGTGCCGGCAGTGAATTCGATGAGCAGTTCTTC. This codes for CAGSEFDEQFF.

At least ten counts were recorded for this clonotype. The chain joins TRBV30 to TRBJ1-3; TRBD1 aligns across 8 bases. V lost 2 bases and J lost 10; bases outside the gene matches: 4. Per the germline V gene, CDR1 is GTSNPN and CDR2 is SVGIG (reference sequence). CDR3 length: 12 residues. DNA of the CDR3: TGTGCCTGGAGTCAGACAGGGGTAACCATATATTTT. Residues: CAWSQTGVTIYF.

CDR3 protein: CASSAYPTGWDEKLFF. CDR3 bases: TGTGCCAGTAGTGCGTACCCGACGGGATGGGATGAAAAACTGTTTTTT. The chain couples TRBV19 to TRBJ1-4; D unclear. With 5 bases removed from V and 6 bases from J, the gap between germline ends came to 19 bases. This CDR3 has 16 amino acids. CDR1 is LNHDA and CDR2 is SQIVND in the germline V gene (reference sequence).